This T cell receptor beta chain is from a study of cytomegalovirus exposure and HLA in healthy donors. Study-level findings and limits: According to a later analysis, most TCR beta chains associated with CMV appeared HLA-restricted. It was approximately 160 TCR beta chains that were listed as cytomegalovirus-associated. Information on immune exposure was restricted to one variable (CMV serostatus). Many donors shared some public TCRs, even though most TCR sequences were rare.

This clone showed up just a few times. Its cognate antigen is unknown. The germline V gene encodes CDR1 MNHNY and CDR2 SVGAGI (reference sequence). V was trimmed by 6 bases and J by 11 bases, leaving 16 bases between them. This CDR3 region has 12 residues. Primers for the PCR totalled 60 Vbeta and 13 Jbeta. The protocol was immunoSEQ multiplex PCR, while the TCRdb copy is restricted to in-frame clones and leaves out a portion. This repertoire shows 160,000 or so clones, 84% found once; its top ten account for approximately 0.98%. The sequence came from a man under 40 in good health and CMV-seronegative. V is TRBV6-6 and J is TRBJ1-1; D is unresolved. Sequencing was done on a sample of PBMCs. This chain's CDR3 is CASSNSPPGAFF. The CDR3 DNA is TGTGCCAGCAGCAATAGTCCCCCGGGGGCTTTCTTT.